The next 28 T cell receptor beta chains were all read from a single sample in a study of blood T cell repertoires in COVID-19. Method: immunoSEQ multiplex PCR; TCRdb's copy keeps in-frame clones and lacks some. The table lists 68,000 or so clones, roughly 89% of them singletons. Sequenced material: peripheral blood. These receptors were collected from a man aged 25 to 45 with acute or convalescent COVID-19.

J is TRBJ2-2 and V is TRBV7-3; D unclear. The CDR3 runs to 14 residues. CDR1 SGHTA and CDR2 FQGTGA come from the germline V gene. Trimming took 0 bases from V and 1 from J, leaving 3 bases between them. The CDR3 region is CASSLTRNTGELFF. DNA of the CDR3: TGTGCCAGCAGCTTAACCAGGAACACCGGGGAGCTGTTTTTT. Complete variable domain (other parts from reference TRBV7-3 and TRBJ2-2): GAGVSQTPSNKVTEKGKYVELRCDPISGHTALYWYRQSLGQGPEFLIYFQGTGAADDSGLPNDRFFAVRPEGSVSTLKIQRTERGDSAVYLCASSLTRNTGELFFGEGSRLTVL.

V is TRBV13 and J is TRBJ1-3; D perhaps matches TRBD1 (5 bases). This CDR3 has 15 amino acids. V was pared by 0 bases and J by 3 bases, with 9 bases between. CDR1 and CDR2 from the germline V gene are PRHDT and FYEKMQ (reference sequence). CDR3 in DNA: TGTGCCAGCAGCTTAGGCAGGGTGATTGGAAACACCATATATTTT. Residues: CASSLGRVIGNTIYF. Filled out from reference TRBV13 and TRBJ1-3, the complete variable domain reads AAGVIQSPRHLIKEKRETATLKCYPIPRHDTVYWYQQGPGQDPQFLISFYEKMQSDKGSIPDRFSAQQFSDYHSELNMSSLELGDSALYFCASSLGRVIGNTIYFGEGSWLTVV.

The rearrangement joins TRBV18 to TRBJ2-4; D remains ambiguous. V lost 2 bases and J 0 bases, leaving 5 bases between the germline ends. The V gene's germline CDR1 is KGHSH and CDR2 LQKENI. This CDR3 is built from 14 residues. CDR3 region: CASSPVQAKNIQYF. In nucleotides, the CDR3 is TGTGCCAGCTCACCAGTTCAAGCCAAAAACATTCAGTACTTC. The variable domain in full, with the rest retrieved from reference TRBV18 and TRBJ2-4, is NAGVMQNPRHLVRRRGQEARLRCSPMKGHSHVYWYRQLPEEGLKFMVYLQKENIIDESGMPKERFSAEFPKEGPSILRIQQVVRGDSAAYFCASSPVQAKNIQYFGAGTRLSVL.

The V gene is TRBV7-9, the J gene TRBJ1-2; D not resolved. CDR1 and CDR2 (germline): SEHNR, FQNEAQ (reference sequence). Trimming cost V 6 bases and J 4 bases, with 21 bases left between them. The CDR3 covers 16 residues. This CDR3 reads CASRPQTYRHGYGYTF. CDR3 nucleotide sequence: TGTGCCAGCAGACCACAAACCTACCGACATGGCTATGGCTACACCTTC.

This chain connects TRBV5-6 to TRBJ2-4, with TRBD2 identical over 15 bases. After removal of 4 bases from V and 1 base from J, the junction contained 6 bases not matched to a gene. The CDR3 runs 18 residues. Germline CDR1 is SGHDT and CDR2 is YYEEEE. This CDR3 reads CASSPGLAGGMAKNIQYF. CDR3 coding DNA: TGTGCCAGCAGCCCGGGACTAGCGGGAGGTATGGCCAAAAACATTCAGTACTTC.

The rearrangement links TRBV3-1 (or the pseudogene TRBV3-2) to TRBJ1-5; D remains ambiguous. CDR1 and CDR2 (germline): LGHDT, YNNKEL (reference sequence). V lost 3 bases, J lost 3 bases, and 9 bases lay in between. This CDR3 comprises 14 residues. CDR3: CASSQEDTNQPQHF. DNA of the CDR3: TGTGCCAGCAGCCAGGAGGATACCAATCAGCCCCAGCATTTT.

The rearrangement uses TRBV19 and TRBJ2-7; TRBD1 matches 7 bases. Germline values: CDR1 LNHDA, CDR2 SQIVND (reference sequence). V dropped 5 bases and J dropped 1; count of bases not matched to a gene: 8. The CDR3 has 15 residues. The CDR3 sequence is CASSSTGQLSYEQYF. The CDR3 nucleotides are TGTGCCAGTAGTTCTACGGGACAGCTATCCTACGAGCAGTACTTC.

This rearrangement joins TRBV12-3 or TRBV12-4 to TRBJ1-6; perhaps TRBD1 as D (5 bases). Deletions cut 5 bases from V and 11 bases from J, with 13 bases between. The CDR3 is 13 residues long. The CDR3 nucleotides are TGTGCCAGCAGTGAAACGGGACTTACACCCCTCCACTTT. Its translation: CASSETGLTPLHF.

The CDR3 DNA reads as TGCGCCAGCAGCTCTAGCGGGAGATGGGAGCAGTTCTTC. Translation: CASSSSGRWEQFF. The V and J genes are TRBV5-1 and TRBJ2-1; the match to TRBD2 covers 10 bases. This CDR3 spans 13 amino acids. Germline V lookup: CDR1 SGHRS, CDR2 YFSETQ. The ends lost 3 bases at V and 10 bases at J; junction bases unmatched: 4.

V usage is TRBV11-2 and J usage is TRBJ2-7; D gene unclear. Germline CDR1 and CDR2: SGHAT and FQNNGV. The CDR3 covers 15 residues. The germline V and J ends were trimmed by 1 base and 7 bases, with 17 bases remaining between them. The CDR3: CASSLAPQVAWEQYF. The CDR3 DNA is TGTGCCAGCAGCTTAGCGCCTCAGGTGGCCTGGGAGCAGTACTTC.

The chain employs TRBV18 and TRBJ1-5, with TRBD1 matching over 7 bases. The CDR3 loop spans 15 amino acids. V dropped 3 bases and J dropped 2; count of bases not matched to a gene: 4. Germline V gives CDR1 KGHSH, CDR2 LQKENI. CDR3 sequence (DNA): TGTGCCAGCTCACCCACAGGGGTAGGCAATCAGCCCCAGCATTTT. This sequence encodes CASSPTGVGNQPQHF.

Relative to its sample, this clone is medium-sized. Written as DNA, the CDR3 is TGTGCCACCAGCAGAACCTCTAGCGGGACTAGCTCCTACGAGCAGTACTTC. It translates to CATSRTSSGTSSYEQYF. This sequence joins TRBV15 and TRBJ2-7; 9 bases map to TRBD2. Unmatched junction bases numbered 8, after V lost 2 bases and J lost 0 bases. Germline V gives CDR1 LNHNV, CDR2 YYDKDF (reference sequence). The CDR3 is 17 residues long.

The V and J genes are TRBV7-2 and TRBJ2-5; D is unresolved. V was clipped by 6 bases and J by 2 bases, with 4 bases between them. The CDR3 is 11 residues long. Germline V gene lookup returns CDR1 SGHTA and CDR2 FQGNSA. CDR3 nucleotides: TGTGCCAGCAGTCCGCAAGAGACCCAGTACTTC. Protein sequence: CASSPQETQYF.

This clone has only a few counts. The V call is TRBV4-3, the J call TRBJ1-4; no reliable D call. CDR3 length equals 13 residues. Trimming took 3 bases from V and 0 from J, leaving 2 bases between them. Germline CDR1 LGHNA, CDR2 YSLEER. The CDR3 reads CASSHTTNEKLFF. DNA for the CDR3: TGCGCCAGCAGCCACACAACTAATGAAAAACTGTTTTTT.

This chain joins TRBV28 and TRBJ2-6; weak D call: TRBD2 (6 bases). The germline CDR1 and CDR2 sequences are MDHEN and SYDVKM. The V and J ends lost 2 bases and 1 base respectively, with 15 bases between them. This CDR3 region has 18 residues. Written as DNA, the CDR3 is TGTGCCAGCAGTTTAAGGGAACGCCGGGGGTCTGGGGCCAACGTCCTGACTTTC. Amino acid sequence: CASSLRERRGSGANVLTF.

The genes are TRBV5-8 and TRBJ2-4; possibly TRBD1 for D (5 bases). V was cut by 4 bases and J by 5 bases, with 16 bases left in between. The germline V gene has CDR1 SGHTS and CDR2 YDEGEE. The CDR3 is made up of 15 amino acids. This chain's CDR3 is CASSRTGAAQNIQYF. CDR3 DNA: TGTGCCAGCAGCCGTACAGGAGCCGCACAAAACATTCAGTACTTC.

V usage is TRBV4-1 and J usage is TRBJ1-1, with D unclear. Germline CDR1 MGHRA, CDR2 YSYEKL. V shed 3 bases and J shed 1 base, with 6 bases lying between them. The CDR3 runs to 13 residues. CDR3 residues: CASSQRENTEAFF. The CDR3 region has the DNA TGCGCCAGCAGCCAGAGGGAGAACACTGAAGCTTTCTTT.

The rearrangement links TRBV11-2 to TRBJ2-3; TRBD2 aligns across 10 bases. Trimming cost V 3 bases and J 5 bases; bases outside gene matches: 5. The germline gives CDR1 SGHAT, CDR2 FQNNGV. The CDR3 runs to 15 residues. CDR3 sequence: CASSLASGSRDTQYF. The CDR3 nucleotides are TGTGCCAGCAGCTTGGCTAGCGGGAGTAGAGATACGCAGTATTTT.

The gene calls are TRBV14 and TRBJ1-1, with unresolved D. Germline V CDR1 and CDR2: SGHDN, FVKESK. The CDR3 is made up of 13 amino acids. Trimming shortened V by 0 bases and J by 4 bases, and 6 bases separated the two germline ends. CDR3 sequence: CASSQDRVTEAFF. Here the CDR3 DNA reads TGTGCCAGCAGCCAAGATCGAGTCACTGAAGCTTTCTTT. Variable domain in full (rest from reference TRBV14 and TRBJ1-1): EAGVTQFPSHSVIEKGQTVTLRCDPISGHDNLYWYRRVMGKEIKFLLHFVKESKQDESGMPNNRFLAERTGGTYSTLKVQPAELEDSGVYFCASSQDRVTEAFFGQGTRLTVV.

The chain couples TRBV19 to TRBJ2-2; D not resolved. Deletions cut 4 bases from V and 9 bases from J, with 9 bases between. The CDR3 runs 12 residues. Germline CDR1 and CDR2: LNHDA and SQIVND (reference sequence). The CDR3 spells CASSKDFRELFF. CDR3 sequence (DNA): TGTGCCAGTAGTAAAGACTTCCGGGAGCTGTTTTTT.

The CDR3 nucleotides read TGTGCCAGCAGTTCCCAGCAAGGGAGGAATCAGCCCCAGCATTTT. Its translation: CASSSQQGRNQPQHF. The chain links TRBV28 to TRBJ1-5; D gene uncertain. Trimming removed 4 bases at V and 4 bases at J, with 14 bases between. This CDR3 comprises 15 residues. The germline V gene has CDR1 MDHEN and CDR2 SYDVKM.

The rearrangement uses TRBV6-1 and TRBJ2-7; D uncertain. V dropped 3 bases and J dropped 2 bases, with 14 bases sitting between them. The CDR3 sequence is 15 residues long. Germline CDR1 reads MNHNS; CDR2 reads SASEGT. CDR3 coding DNA: TGTGCCAGCAGTGATCTCGCCCAGGCTACCTACGAGCAGTACTTC. Its protein product is CASSDLAQATYEQYF.

V gene TRBV7-9 combines with J gene TRBJ2-1; 7 nucleotides align to TRBD1. Germline CDR1 SEHNR, CDR2 FQNEAQ (reference sequence). V shed 6 bases and J 6 bases; nucleotides not matched to a gene: 11. The CDR3 covers 15 residues. The CDR3 is CASSQTTGIFNEQFF. The DNA for the CDR3 is TGTGCCAGCAGTCAAACGACAGGGATCTTCAATGAGCAGTTCTTC.

The chain links TRBV30 to TRBJ1-1; D might be TRBD1 (5 bases). The CDR3 has 13 amino acids. V was trimmed by 2 bases and J by 5 bases, leaving 12 bases between them. Per germline, CDR1 GTSNPN and CDR2 SVGIG (reference sequence). The CDR3 is CAWSWGGETEAFF. The CDR3 coding sequence is TGTGCCTGGAGTTGGGGCGGAGAGACTGAAGCTTTCTTT.

V usage is TRBV7-9 and J usage is TRBJ1-3; TRBD1 agrees at 10 bases. The germline gives CDR1 SEHNR, CDR2 FQNEAQ (reference sequence). With 5 bases clipped from V and 8 bases from J, the junction kept 12 bases outside the gene matches. The CDR3 has 16 residues. CDR3 in amino acids: CASSPAGTGVRHTIYF. CDR3 DNA sequence: TGTGCCAGCAGCCCAGCGGGGACAGGGGTTAGACACACCATATATTTT.

This chain links TRBV3-1 (or the pseudogene TRBV3-2) with TRBJ2-2, with TRBD1 matching over 8 bases. CDR3 size: 15 residues. CDR1 is LGHDT and CDR2 is YNNKEL in the germline V gene (reference sequence). The ends lost 6 bases at V and 5 bases at J; junction bases unmatched: 8. The CDR3 sequence: CASSSGGGSTGELFF. The CDR3 DNA follows: TGTGCCAGCAGTTCAGGGGGCGGCAGTACCGGGGAGCTGTTTTTT.

This clone was counted a single time. The J gene is TRBJ2-1, the V gene TRBV27; D possibly corresponds to TRBD2 (6 bases). CDR3 length: 15 residues. Germline V lookup: CDR1 MNHEY, CDR2 SMNVEV (reference sequence). The germline V and J ends were trimmed by 6 bases and 0 bases, with 12 bases remaining between them. The CDR3: CASSRIAASYNEQFF. The CDR3 bases are TGTGCCAGCAGCCGCATAGCGGCCTCCTACAATGAGCAGTTCTTC.

The chain carries TRBV6-5 and TRBJ1-1, with D perhaps TRBD1 (6 bases). V was pared by 7 bases and J by 7 bases, with 22 bases between. The germline CDR1 and CDR2 sequences are MNHEY and SVGAGI. This CDR3 contains 15 residues. CDR3 loop: CASKFTGLGRLEAFF. The CDR3, as DNA: TGTGCCAGCAAGTTTACAGGGCTAGGCCGGCTTGAAGCTTTCTTT.